The 27 T cell receptor beta chains reported below all come from one sample, sequenced in a study of T-cell reconstitution after alpha-beta-depleted transplantation in children. Unique molecular identifiers featured in how the TCRbeta library was prepared. TCRdb ran MiXCR on the PCR reads and lists one entry per CDR3 protein. The repertoire holds some 530,000 distinct CDR3 sequences, around an eighth seen once, with around 6% in the top ten. The sample in question was PBMCs from the stem cell graft donor, obtained from the stem cell graft. All receptors derive from a human donor who donated a stem cell graft to a child with combined immunodeficiency.

Ten or more counts support this clonotype. The chain couples TRBV24-1 to TRBJ1-2; tentatively, D is TRBD1 (6 bases). This CDR3 is built from 14 residues. Trimming cost V 0 bases and J 2 bases, with 6 bases left between them. Germline V CDR1 and CDR2: KGHDR, SFDVKD. The CDR3 sequence: CATSDLDRNYGYTF. The CDR3 region has the DNA TGTGCCACCAGTGATTTGGACAGGAACTATGGCTACACCTTC.

CDR3 bases: TGTGCCAGTATGGGGCGGGGGCCCTACGAGCAGTACTTC. Encoded protein: CASMGRGPYEQYF. This chain connects TRBV6-1 to TRBJ2-7, with D possibly being TRBD2 (7 bases). V lost 9 bases and J 2 bases, leaving 14 bases between the germline ends. Germline CDR1 and CDR2: MNHNS and SASEGT. The CDR3 consists of 13 residues.

V and J are TRBV28 and TRBJ1-2; 9 nucleotides agree with TRBD1. CDR1 is MDHEN, CDR2 SYDVKM, per germline. Unmatched junction bases numbered 12, after V lost 5 bases and J lost 5 bases. CDR3 length: 16 amino acids. In DNA form, the CDR3 reads TGTGCCAGCAGTCTTCCTACGGGACAGGGATATTATGGCTACACCTTC. It is translated as CASSLPTGQGYYGYTF.

This clonotype was counted a single time. The V gene is TRBV12-5, the J gene TRBJ2-1; D is uncertain. Germline V gene lookup returns CDR1 LGHNT and CDR2 FRNRAP. This CDR3 spans 13 amino acids. Trimming pared 2 bases from V and 6 bases from J, leaving 8 bases between. CDR3 coding DNA: TGTGCTAGTGGTTTGTACCAGTTCAATGAGCAGTTCTTC. Its translation is CASGLYQFNEQFF.

CDR3 loop: CASSLDRVSYTF. For the CDR3, the DNA is TGCGCCAGCAGCTTGGACAGGGTCAGCTACACCTTC. This chain uses TRBV5-1 with TRBJ1-2; tentative D call: TRBD1 (6 bases). The V gene's germline CDR1 is SGHRS and CDR2 YFSETQ. CDR3 length equals 12 residues. V shed 0 bases and J shed 9 bases, with 9 bases lying between them.

This clonotype was seen ten or more times. The chain recombines TRBV4-2 with TRBJ2-7; D is perhaps TRBD1 or TRBD2 (5 bases each). Trimming left V 3 bases short and J 4 bases short, with 13 bases between. The CDR3 spans 14 residues. Germline V gives CDR1 LGHNA, CDR2 YNFKEQ. CDR3 sequence reads: CASSQGTDFYEQYF. In DNA form, the CDR3 reads TGTGCCAGCAGCCAGGGGACGGACTTTTACGAGCAGTACTTC.

This clonotype appeared a few times. The CDR3 is CASSLSGRYTGELFF. In DNA form, the CDR3 reads TGTGCCAGCAGCTTATCAGGGCGGTACACCGGGGAGCTGTTTTTT. The chain uses TRBV7-2 and TRBJ2-2; tentatively, D is TRBD1 (5 bases). V shed 2 bases and J shed 3 bases, with 10 bases lying between them. The CDR3 length is 15 residues. Per the germline V gene, CDR1 is SGHTA and CDR2 is FQGNSA. The complete variable domain, with remaining parts taken from reference TRBV7-2 and TRBJ2-2, reads GAGVSQSPSNKVTEKGKDVELRCDPISGHTALYWYRQSLGQGLEFLIYFQGNSAPDKSGLPSDRFSAERTGGSVSTLTIQRTQQEDSAVYLCASSLSGRYTGELFFGEGSRLTVL.

This chain connects TRBV10-3 to TRBJ2-3; possibly TRBD1 for D (6 bases). The CDR3 is made up of 14 amino acids. Trimming pared 1 base from V and 3 bases from J, leaving 8 bases between. The germline V gene encodes CDR1 ENHRY and CDR2 SYGVKD. The CDR3 DNA follows: TGTGCCATCAGTGAGTGGCAGGGGACAGATACGCAGTATTTT. Its translation is CAISEWQGTDTQYF.

CDR3: CASSIRQGSSYEQYF. The CDR3 nucleotides are TGTGCCAGTAGTATCCGGCAAGGTTCCTCCTACGAGCAGTACTTC. The chain employs TRBV19 and TRBJ2-7; no clear D gene. The V end was cut by 3 bases, the J end by 0 bases, with 12 bases between. Germline V gene lookup returns CDR1 LNHDA and CDR2 SQIVND (reference sequence). The CDR3 consists of 15 residues. Using reference TRBV19 and TRBJ2-7 for the parts outside the CDR3, the full variable domain is DGGITQSPKYLFRKEGQNVTLSCEQNLNHDAMYWYRQDPGQGLRLIYYSQIVNDFQKGDIAEGYSVSREKKESFPLTVTSAQKNPTAFYLCASSIRQGSSYEQYFGPGTRLTVT.

The sample holds a few counts of this clonotype. The rearrangement joins TRBV12-3 or TRBV12-4 to TRBJ2-1, with 8 bases identical to TRBD1. The length of the CDR3 is 15 residues. Trimming cost V 7 bases and J 2 bases; bases outside gene matches: 7. The CDR3 coding sequence is TGTGCCAGCACCTCCGGGACAGGTGCCTACAATGAGCAGTTCTTC. Translated, it gives CASTSGTGAYNEQFF.

The CDR3 sequence is CASSFGESRGSKGGDTQYF. In nucleotides, the CDR3 is TGTGCCAGCAGTTTTGGGGAATCGCGCGGGAGCAAGGGGGGAGATACGCAGTATTTT. The rearrangement joins TRBV12-3 or TRBV12-4 to TRBJ2-3, with a possible D match to TRBD2 (7 bases). The CDR3 is 19 amino acids. The ends were cut back, 3 bases at V and 5 bases at J, with 27 bases in the middle.

This clonotype was detected many times. The rearrangement joins TRBV6-6 to TRBJ2-1; 7 bases line up with TRBD2. The CDR3 is made up of 16 amino acids. The germline CDR1 and CDR2 sequences are MNHNY and SVGAGI (reference sequence). The ends lost 6 bases at V and 4 bases at J; junction bases unmatched: 12. The CDR3 sequence: CASSPRSSGVYNEQFF. As DNA, the CDR3 is TGTGCCAGCAGCCCTCGGTCAAGCGGGGTTTACAATGAGCAGTTCTTC.

This clonotype has just a few counts. The gene calls are TRBV4-3 and TRBJ1-2; D may be TRBD1 (5 bases). The CDR3 contains 15 residues. Trimming stripped 0 bases from V and 4 bases from J, with 12 bases between. The V gene's germline CDR1 is LGHNA and CDR2 YSLEER. Written as DNA, the CDR3 is TGCGCCAGCAGCCAAGATGGCAGGGCATTCTATGGCTACACCTTC. Translated: CASSQDGRAFYGYTF.

V usage is TRBV5-1 and J usage is TRBJ1-2; 8 nucleotides align to TRBD1. Trimming at V came to 3 bases and at J to 7 bases, leaving 11 bases not matched to a gene. The CDR3 has 15 residues. Germline loops: CDR1 SGHRS, CDR2 YFSETQ. The CDR3 nucleotides read TGCGCCAGCAGCTCGACAGGGGCGGTTTATAGTGGCTACACCTTC. Its translation: CASSSTGAVYSGYTF.

This clonotype has a handful of counts. CDR3 sequence (DNA): TGTGCCAGCTCTCCCCAATCGCCGGGAGAAGCTTTCTTT. It yields the protein CASSPQSPGEAFF. The gene calls are TRBV7-6 and TRBJ1-1; D gene uncertain. Germline-derived CDR1 and CDR2 are SGHVS and FNYEAQ. The CDR3 runs 13 residues. V was cut by 8 bases and J by 8 bases, with 18 bases left in between.

In this sample, this clonotype turned up a few times. V usage is TRBV7-2 and J usage is TRBJ2-7; 9 bases map to TRBD1. V shed 1 base, J shed 3 bases, and the junction held 7 bases outside the gene matches. The germline CDR1 and CDR2 sequences are SGHTA and FQGNSA. The CDR3 runs to 16 residues. The CDR3 protein is CASSLGRTGVGYEQYF. The CDR3 DNA sequence: TGTGCCAGCAGCTTAGGTCGGACAGGGGTTGGCTACGAGCAGTACTTC.

This rearrangement joins TRBV7-9 to TRBJ2-7, with D uncertain. The CDR3 contains 14 residues. V lost 5 bases, J lost 0 bases, and 11 bases lay in between. Germline CDR1 is SEHNR and CDR2 is FQNEAQ (reference sequence). The CDR3 DNA is TGTGCCAGCAGCCACCCACGGAGCTCCTACGAGCAGTACTTC. This codes for CASSHPRSSYEQYF. Filled out from reference TRBV7-9 and TRBJ2-7, the complete variable domain reads DTGVSQNPRHKITKRGQNVTFRCDPISEHNRLYWYRQTLGQGPEFLTYFQNEAQLEKSRLLSDRFSAERPKGSFSTLEIQRTEQGDSAMYLCASSHPRSSYEQYFGPGTRLTVT.

This clonotype was detected many times. The chain combines TRBV12-3 or TRBV12-4 with TRBJ2-7, with D uncertain. The CDR3 is 12 residues long. V gave up 5 bases and J gave up 6 bases, with 11 bases separating them. CDR3 region: CASSLTSLEQYF. CDR3 bases: TGTGCCAGCAGTCTTACCTCTCTCGAGCAGTACTTC.

The CDR3 nucleotides are TGTGCCAGCAGTTACCAAGGGAAGAATGGCTACACCTTC. Amino acids: CASSYQGKNGYTF. The gene calls are TRBV7-2 and TRBJ1-2; no clear D. V was trimmed by 6 bases and J by 6 bases, leaving 14 bases between them. CDR1 and CDR2 (germline): SGHTA, FQGNSA. CDR3 size: 13 residues.

The chain combines TRBV5-1 with TRBJ2-2; possibly TRBD1 for D (5 bases). Trimming took off 0 bases at V and 4 bases at J, with 10 bases between the two ends. CDR1 is SGHRS and CDR2 is YFSETQ in the germline V gene. The CDR3 consists of 15 residues. CDR3: CASSLAQGGTGELFF. Here the CDR3 DNA reads TGCGCCAGCAGCTTGGCCCAGGGTGGCACCGGGGAGCTGTTTTTT.

This clonotype was recorded a few times. V gene TRBV28 combines with J gene TRBJ2-6; D call uncertain. Germline V gene lookup returns CDR1 MDHEN and CDR2 SYDVKM. The CDR3 consists of 15 residues. Trimming pared 7 bases from V and 0 bases from J, leaving 10 bases between. The CDR3 nucleotides read TGTGCCAGCACCTCCGACCTCTCTGGGGCCAACGTCCTGACTTTC. It codes for CASTSDLSGANVLTF.

This clonotype came up a few times. The chain carries TRBV7-2 and TRBJ2-1; D remains unclear. This CDR3 has 17 amino acids. V shed 5 bases and J shed 1 base, with 18 bases lying between them. The germline gives CDR1 SGHTA, CDR2 FQGNSA. CDR3 region: CASSVMSGVRSYNEQFF. The CDR3 nucleotides read TGTGCCAGCAGCGTAATGTCGGGTGTGAGGTCCTACAATGAGCAGTTCTTC.

V and J are TRBV7-6 and TRBJ2-1; 8 nucleotides align to TRBD1. The V gene's germline CDR1 is SGHVS and CDR2 FNYEAQ. J was trimmed by 7 bases and V by 2 bases; bases with no gene match: 7. The CDR3 spans 15 residues. In nucleotides, the CDR3 is TGTGCCAGCAGCTTAAGGCAGGGGGCCTCTAATGAGCAGTTCTTC. This gives the protein CASSLRQGASNEQFF.

The rearrangement links TRBV15 to TRBJ1-5; no definite D call. The CDR3 is 13 amino acids. Trimming took off 8 bases at V and 5 bases at J, with 13 bases between the two ends. Per germline, CDR1 LNHNV and CDR2 YYDKDF (reference sequence). Here the CDR3 DNA reads TGTGCCACCGGCCTTGGAGGGCATCAGCCCCAGCATTTT. Translating gives CATGLGGHQPQHF.

There are a few counts of this clonotype. V gene TRBV9 combines with J gene TRBJ2-1, with 8 bases fitting TRBD2. The CDR3 consists of 16 residues. CDR1 is SGDLS, CDR2 YYNGEE, per germline. The trim removed 2 bases at V and 4 bases at J, leaving 8 bases unmatched. The CDR3 is CASSVGSAGDYNEQFF. In DNA form, the CDR3 reads TGTGCCAGCAGCGTCGGTTCAGCGGGAGATTACAATGAGCAGTTCTTC.

This rearrangement joins TRBV5-1 to TRBJ2-3; possible D gene TRBD2, 6 bases. Trimming removed 1 base at V and 4 bases at J, with 16 bases between. CDR1 and CDR2 from the germline V gene are SGHRS and YFSETQ. The length of the CDR3 is 16 residues. The DNA of the CDR3 is TGCGCCAGCAGCTTGTTGGTGGGGGAGGTTTCAGATACGCAGTATTTT. Translated, it gives CASSLLVGEVSDTQYF.

V is TRBV7-6 and J is TRBJ2-1, with TRBD2 matching over 10 bases. V gave up 6 bases and J gave up 7 bases; unmatched junction bases: 9. The CDR3 totals 15 residues. CDR1 SGHVS and CDR2 FNYEAQ come from the germline V gene. The CDR3 loop is CASSPISGGANEQFF. The CDR3 DNA is TGTGCCAGCAGTCCGATCAGCGGGGGGGCAAATGAGCAGTTCTTC.